The source of this T cell receptor beta chain is a study of blood T cell repertoires in COVID-19. Study details: Sites in the United States, Italy and Spain provided acute and convalescent COVID-19 samples. T cells, B-cell-depleted T cells, or PBMCs supplied cDNA or gDNA.

The length of the CDR3 is 13 residues. Germline V CDR1 and CDR2: MGHRA, YSYEKL. The germline V and J ends were trimmed by 1 base and 6 bases, with 9 bases remaining between them. Profiled with immunoSEQ multiplex PCR; TCRdb holds only in-frame clones, not every one. The profile shows over 150,000 clones, approximately 80% of them singletons. This clonotype was sampled from a human donor in a cohort sampled during active COVID-19. The rearrangement joins TRBV4-1 to TRBJ1-1; no firm D call. The sequenced material came from peripheral blood. CDR3 DNA sequence: TGCGCCAGCAGCCAAGTTGGTGGGCCTGAAGCTTTCTTT. The encoded protein is CASSQVGGPEAFF.